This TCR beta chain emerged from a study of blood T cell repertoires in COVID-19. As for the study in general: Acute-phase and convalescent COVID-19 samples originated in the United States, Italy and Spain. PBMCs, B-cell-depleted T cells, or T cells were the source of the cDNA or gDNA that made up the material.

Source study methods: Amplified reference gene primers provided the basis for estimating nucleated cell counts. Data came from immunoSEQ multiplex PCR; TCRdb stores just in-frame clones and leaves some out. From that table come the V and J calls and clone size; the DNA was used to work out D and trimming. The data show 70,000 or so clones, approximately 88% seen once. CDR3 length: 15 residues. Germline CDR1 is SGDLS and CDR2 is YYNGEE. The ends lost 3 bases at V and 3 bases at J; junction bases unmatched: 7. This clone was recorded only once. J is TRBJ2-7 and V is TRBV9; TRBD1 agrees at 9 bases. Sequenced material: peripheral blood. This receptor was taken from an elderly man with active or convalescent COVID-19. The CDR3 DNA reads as TGTGCCAGCAGCGCAGACAGGGGGACCCTCTACGAGCAGTACTTC. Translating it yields CASSADRGTLYEQYF. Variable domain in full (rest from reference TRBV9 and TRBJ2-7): DSGVTQTPKHLITATGQRVTLRCSPRSGDLSVYWYQQSLDQGLQFLIQYYNGEERAKGNILERFSAQQFPDLHSELNLSSLELGDSALYFCASSADRGTLYEQYFGPGTRLTVT.